The TCR beta chain under discussion was sequenced for a study of shared clonotypes between healthy human individuals. For the study at large: CD4 naive and CD4 memory each took three plates per donor, while CD8 naive took two and CD8 memory one.

Repertoires were generated with immunoSEQ multiplex PCR, while TCRdb's copy carries only in-frame clones and drops some. The sample includes around 1.1 million clones, around 78% of them seen just once. Memory CD4+ cells were the fraction left after CD45RA+ naive selection. The V gene's germline CDR1 is MGHRA and CDR2 YSYEKL. The CDR3 runs 15 residues. V was pared by 0 bases and J by 4 bases, with 11 bases between. The sample taken for sequencing was memory CD4+ T cells from PBMCs. Subset indicated: CD45RA-negative fraction. The chain combines TRBV4-1 with TRBJ2-3; D unclear. The sequence was obtained from a man aged 18 to 30 in good health. Some clones in this sample may be carry-over from other donors' samples. CDR3: CASSQDIYWADTQYF. In DNA, the CDR3 is TGCGCCAGCAGCCAAGATATCTATTGGGCAGATACGCAGTATTTT.